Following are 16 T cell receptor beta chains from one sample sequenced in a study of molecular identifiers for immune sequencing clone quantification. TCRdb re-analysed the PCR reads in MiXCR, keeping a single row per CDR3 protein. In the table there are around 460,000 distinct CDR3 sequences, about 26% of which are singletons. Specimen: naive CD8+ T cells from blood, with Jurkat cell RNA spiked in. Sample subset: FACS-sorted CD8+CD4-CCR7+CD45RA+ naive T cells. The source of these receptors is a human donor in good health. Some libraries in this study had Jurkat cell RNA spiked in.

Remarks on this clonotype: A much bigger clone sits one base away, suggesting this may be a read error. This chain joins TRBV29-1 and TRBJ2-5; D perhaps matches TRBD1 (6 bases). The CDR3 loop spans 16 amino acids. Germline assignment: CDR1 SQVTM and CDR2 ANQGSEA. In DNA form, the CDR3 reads TGCAGCCTTGAAGGGGGTGACAGAGACTTCCAAGAGACCCAGTACTTC. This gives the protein CSLEGGDRDFQETQYF. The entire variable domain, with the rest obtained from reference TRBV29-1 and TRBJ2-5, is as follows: SAVISQKPSRDICQRGTSLTIQCQVDSQVTMMFWYRQQPGQSLTLIATANQGSEATYESGFVIDKFPISRPNLTFSTLTVSNMSPEDSSIYLCSLEGGDRDFQETQYFGPGTRLLVL.

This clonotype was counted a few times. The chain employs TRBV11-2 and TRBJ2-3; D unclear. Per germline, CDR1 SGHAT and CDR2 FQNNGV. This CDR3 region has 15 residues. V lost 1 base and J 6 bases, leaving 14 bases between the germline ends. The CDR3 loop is CASSLGIGFADTQYF. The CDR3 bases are TGTGCCAGCAGCTTAGGTATTGGGTTCGCGGATACGCAGTATTTT.

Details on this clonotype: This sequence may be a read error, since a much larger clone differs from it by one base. The CDR3 loop reads CAGSPYDRSYEQYF. CDR3 nucleotide sequence: TGTGCCGGCAGTCCATACGACAGGTCCTACGAGCAGTACTTC. This chain joins TRBV28 and TRBJ2-7, with D possibly matching TRBD1 (6 bases). The CDR3 is 14 amino acids. Germline V lookup: CDR1 MDHEN, CDR2 SYDVKM. Together with reference TRBV28 and TRBJ2-7, the CDR3 gives the full variable domain: DVKVTQSSRYLVKRTGEKVFLECVQDMDHENMFWYRQDPGLGLRLIYFSYDVKMKEKGDIPEGYSVSREKKERFSLILESASTNQTSMYLCAGSPYDRSYEQYFGPGTRLTVT.

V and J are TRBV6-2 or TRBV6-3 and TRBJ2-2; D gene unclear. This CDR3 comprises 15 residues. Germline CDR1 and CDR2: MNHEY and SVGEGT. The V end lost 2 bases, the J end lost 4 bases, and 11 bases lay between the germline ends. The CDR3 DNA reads TGTGCCAGCAGTTACGTGGCAGGAACCACCGGGGAGCTGTTTTTT. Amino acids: CASSYVAGTTGELFF.

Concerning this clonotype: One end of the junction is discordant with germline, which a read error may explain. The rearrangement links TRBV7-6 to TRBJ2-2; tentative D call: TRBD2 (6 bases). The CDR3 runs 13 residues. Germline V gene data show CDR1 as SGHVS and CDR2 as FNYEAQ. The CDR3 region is CASSGGTTGGLFF. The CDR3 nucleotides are TGTGCCAGCAGCGGAGGGACCACCGGGGGGCTGTTTTTT.

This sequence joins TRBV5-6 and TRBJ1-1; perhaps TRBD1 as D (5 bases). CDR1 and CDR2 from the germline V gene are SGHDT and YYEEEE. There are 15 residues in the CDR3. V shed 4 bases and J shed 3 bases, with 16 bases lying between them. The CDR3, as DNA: TGTGCCAGCAGCCCATGGGAGGGGTTGGACACTGAAGCTTTCTTT. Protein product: CASSPWEGLDTEAFF. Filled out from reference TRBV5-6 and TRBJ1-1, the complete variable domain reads DAGVTQSPTHLIKTRGQQVTLRCSPKSGHDTVSWYQQALGQGPQFIFQYYEEEERQRGNFPDRFSGHQFPNYSSELNVNALLLGDSALYLCASSPWEGLDTEAFFGQGTRLTVV.

CDR3 sequence: CASRGQTVINQPQHF. CDR3 nucleotide sequence: TGCGCCAGCAGAGGACAGACAGTAATAAATCAGCCCCAGCATTTT. The J gene is TRBJ1-5, the V gene TRBV4-1, with a tentative D call TRBD1 (6 bases). The CDR3 contains 15 residues. V was shortened by 6 bases and J by 4 bases, with 16 bases between the two germline ends. Germline V gene data show CDR1 as MGHRA and CDR2 as YSYEKL.

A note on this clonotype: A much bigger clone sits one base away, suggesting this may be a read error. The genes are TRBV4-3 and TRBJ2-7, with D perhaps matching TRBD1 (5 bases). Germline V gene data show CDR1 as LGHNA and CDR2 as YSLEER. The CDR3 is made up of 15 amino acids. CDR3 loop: CVSSQGAGRSYEQYF. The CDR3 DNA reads TGCGTCAGCAGCCAAGGGGCAGGGCGCTCCTACGAGCAGTACTTC.

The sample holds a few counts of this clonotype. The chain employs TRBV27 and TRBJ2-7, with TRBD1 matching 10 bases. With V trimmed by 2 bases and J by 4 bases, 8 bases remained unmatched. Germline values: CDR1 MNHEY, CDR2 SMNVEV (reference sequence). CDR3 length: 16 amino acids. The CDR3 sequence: CASSLLGDRGPYEQYF. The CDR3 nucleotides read TGTGCCAGCAGTTTACTCGGTGACAGGGGGCCTTACGAGCAGTACTTC.

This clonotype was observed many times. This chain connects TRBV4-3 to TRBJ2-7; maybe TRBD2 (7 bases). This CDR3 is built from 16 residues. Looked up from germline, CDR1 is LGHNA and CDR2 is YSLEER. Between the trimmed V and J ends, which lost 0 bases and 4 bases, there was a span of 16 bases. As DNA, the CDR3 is TGCGCCAGCAGCCAAGATTGGGCGGGGGCGCAGTACGAGCAGTACTTC. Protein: CASSQDWAGAQYEQYF.

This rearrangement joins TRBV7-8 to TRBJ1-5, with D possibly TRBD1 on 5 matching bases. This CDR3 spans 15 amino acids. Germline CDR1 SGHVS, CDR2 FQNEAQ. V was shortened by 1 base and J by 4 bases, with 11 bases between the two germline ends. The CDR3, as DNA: TGTGCCAGCAGCTTAGGGACTCCAGGGAATCAGCCCCAGCATTTT. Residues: CASSLGTPGNQPQHF.

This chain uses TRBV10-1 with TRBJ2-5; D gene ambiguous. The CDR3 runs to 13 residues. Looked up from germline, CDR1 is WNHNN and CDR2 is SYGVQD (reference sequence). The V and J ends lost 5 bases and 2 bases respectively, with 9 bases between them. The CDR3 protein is CASSQDGQETQYF. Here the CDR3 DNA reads TGCGCCAGCAGTCAGGACGGACAAGAGACCCAGTACTTC.

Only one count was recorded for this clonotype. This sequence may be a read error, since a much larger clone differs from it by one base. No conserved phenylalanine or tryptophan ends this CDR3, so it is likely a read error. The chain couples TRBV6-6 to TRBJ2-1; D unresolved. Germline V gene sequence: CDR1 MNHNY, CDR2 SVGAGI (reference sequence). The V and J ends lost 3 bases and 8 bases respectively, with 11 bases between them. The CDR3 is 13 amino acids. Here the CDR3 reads CASSYYESDEQFL. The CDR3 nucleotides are TGTGCCAGCAGTTATTATGAGAGCGATGAGCAGTTCCTC.

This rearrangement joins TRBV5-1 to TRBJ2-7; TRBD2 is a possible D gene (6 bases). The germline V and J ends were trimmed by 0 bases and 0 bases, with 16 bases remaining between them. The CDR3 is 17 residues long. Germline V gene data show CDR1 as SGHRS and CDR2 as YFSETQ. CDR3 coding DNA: TGCGCCAGCAGCTTGGGGGGGTCGGGGGAGTCCTCCTACGAGCAGTACTTC. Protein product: CASSLGGSGESSYEQYF.

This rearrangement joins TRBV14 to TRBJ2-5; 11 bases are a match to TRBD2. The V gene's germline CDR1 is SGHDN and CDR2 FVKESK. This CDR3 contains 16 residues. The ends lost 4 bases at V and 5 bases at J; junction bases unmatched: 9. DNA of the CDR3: TGTGCCAGCAGCCCGCGACTAGCGGGAATGGAGGAGACCCAGTACTTC. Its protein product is CASSPRLAGMEETQYF. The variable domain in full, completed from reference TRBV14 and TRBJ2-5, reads EAGVTQFPSHSVIEKGQTVTLRCDPISGHDNLYWYRRVMGKEIKFLLHFVKESKQDESGMPNNRFLAERTGGTYSTLKVQPAELEDSGVYFCASSPRLAGMEETQYFGPGTRLLVL.

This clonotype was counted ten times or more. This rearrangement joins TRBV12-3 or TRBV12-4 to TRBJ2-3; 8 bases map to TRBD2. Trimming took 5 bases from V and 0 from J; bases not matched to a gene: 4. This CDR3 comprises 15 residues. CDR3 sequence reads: CASSPASGSTDTQYF. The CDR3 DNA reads TGTGCCAGCAGTCCCGCTAGCGGGAGCACAGATACGCAGTATTTT.